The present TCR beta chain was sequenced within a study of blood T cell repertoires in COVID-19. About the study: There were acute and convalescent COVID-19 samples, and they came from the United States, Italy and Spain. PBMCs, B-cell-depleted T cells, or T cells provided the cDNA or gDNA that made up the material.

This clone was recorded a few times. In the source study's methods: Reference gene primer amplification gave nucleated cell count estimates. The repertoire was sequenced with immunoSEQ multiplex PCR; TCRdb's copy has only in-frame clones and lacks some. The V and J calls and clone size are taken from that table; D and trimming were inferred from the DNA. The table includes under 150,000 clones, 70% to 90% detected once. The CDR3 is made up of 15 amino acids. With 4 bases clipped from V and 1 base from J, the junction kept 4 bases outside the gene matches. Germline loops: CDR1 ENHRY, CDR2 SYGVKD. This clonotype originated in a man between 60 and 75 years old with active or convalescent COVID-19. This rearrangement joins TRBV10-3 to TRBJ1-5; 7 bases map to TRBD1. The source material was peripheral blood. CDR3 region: CAISGSGGSNQPQHF. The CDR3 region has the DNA TGTGCCATCAGTGGATCAGGGGGGAGCAATCAGCCCCAGCATTTT.